This passage covers 14 T cell receptor beta chains from one sample sequenced in a study of blood T cell repertoires in COVID-19. The method was immunoSEQ multiplex PCR; TCRdb's version includes in-frame clones alone and lacks a portion of them. The profile shows roughly 200,000 clones, around 81% of them singletons. The material sequenced was peripheral blood. The source is a man between 50 and 59 years old with active or convalescent COVID-19.

V and J are TRBV19 and TRBJ2-2; 8 nucleotides line up with TRBD1. Germline V gives CDR1 LNHDA, CDR2 SQIVND (reference sequence). V trimming: 2 bases; J trimming: 4 bases; junction bases outside the gene matches: 9. The CDR3 covers 17 residues. In DNA, the CDR3 is TGTGCCAGTAGTATACCCACCGGGACAGGCGCCACCGGGGAGCTGTTTTTT. Translating gives CASSIPTGTGATGELFF.

The chain carries TRBV24-1 and TRBJ2-1, with no clear D. The germline V and J ends were trimmed by 4 bases and 0 bases, with 6 bases remaining between them. This CDR3 has 14 amino acids. The germline V gene has CDR1 KGHDR and CDR2 SFDVKD. The CDR3 is CATSDSRSYNEQFF. The CDR3 DNA reads as TGTGCCACCAGTGACTCGCGCTCCTACAATGAGCAGTTCTTC.

This chain uses TRBV5-6 with TRBJ1-2; TRBD1 might be the D (6 bases). Per germline, CDR1 SGHDT and CDR2 YYEEEE. V was clipped by 1 base and J by 6 bases, with 10 bases between them. CDR3 length equals 13 residues. In DNA form, the CDR3 reads TGTGCCAGCAGCTTGACAGGGATTCATGGCTACACCTTC. It translates to CASSLTGIHGYTF.

The chain joins TRBV6-4 to TRBJ2-2; D is unresolved. In germline, CDR1 is MRHNA, CDR2 SNTAGT. Trimming cost V 4 bases and J 2 bases, with 8 bases left between them. The CDR3 sequence is 14 residues long. The CDR3 sequence: CASSVGKNTGELFF. The DNA of the CDR3 is TGTGCCAGCAGTGTGGGCAAAAACACCGGGGAGCTGTTTTTT.

The chain carries TRBV9 and TRBJ1-6; 7 positions match TRBD1. CDR1 and CDR2 (germline): SGDLS, YYNGEE. The J segment lost 18 bases and the V segment lost 0 bases, leaving 3 bases of the junction unmatched. This CDR3 spans 11 amino acids. For the CDR3, the DNA is TGTGCCAGCAGCGTAGCTGGGGACAGCCACTTT. Protein sequence: CASSVAGDSHF.

V usage is TRBV7-9 and J usage is TRBJ1-4, with 8 bases that match TRBD1. The CDR3 is made up of 14 amino acids. V lost 5 bases and J lost 6; bases outside the gene matches: 5. The germline CDR1 and CDR2 sequences are SEHNR and FQNEAQ (reference sequence). DNA for the CDR3: TGTGCCAGCAGCGAGGGGACAGGAGATGAAAAACTGTTTTTT. It codes for CASSEGTGDEKLFF.

This sequence joins TRBV11-3 and TRBJ2-7; 9 bases align to TRBD2. The CDR3 length is 16 residues. V shed 6 bases and J 3 bases; nucleotides not matched to a gene: 12. Per the germline V gene, CDR1 is SGHNT and CDR2 is YENEEA. Written as DNA, the CDR3 is TGTGCCAGCAGTAGCGGGGGTCAACGAGGAATCTACGAGCAGTACTTC. Translating gives CASSSGGQRGIYEQYF.

This clone was observed a handful of times. The CDR3 DNA follows: TGTGCCAGTCAAATCCGCCCCCCAAGGGGTAGCCAGCCCCAGCATTTT. This codes for CASQIRPPRGSQPQHF. This chain joins TRBV19 and TRBJ1-5; a possible D gene is TRBD1 (5 bases). Trimming pared 8 bases from V and 7 bases from J, leaving 24 bases between. The CDR3 totals 16 residues. Germline CDR1 reads LNHDA; CDR2 reads SQIVND (reference sequence).

There are a few counts of this clone. The junction differs from germline at one of its ends, possibly a read error. The chain uses TRBV27 and TRBJ1-4; 11 bases are a match to TRBD1. Germline CDR1 MNHEY, CDR2 SMNVEV (reference sequence). The CDR3 is 16 residues long. The CDR3 DNA is TGTGCCAGCAGTATATCCTCCGGGACAGGGGGAGAAAAACTGTTTTTT. Amino acids: CASSISSGTGGEKLFF.

The chain links TRBV18 to TRBJ1-1, with TRBD1 identical over 10 bases. Trimming took 0 bases from V and 10 from J; bases not matched to a gene: 11. This CDR3 has 16 amino acids. CDR1 is KGHSH and CDR2 is LQKENI in the germline V gene. The CDR3 DNA follows: TGTGCCAGCTCACCACCTAACTTCGACGGGGACAGGGGAGCTTTCTTT. Amino acid sequence: CASSPPNFDGDRGAFF.

The chain is built from TRBV6-5 and TRBJ1-5, with 8 bases that match TRBD1. This CDR3 has 14 amino acids. Germline V gives CDR1 MNHEY, CDR2 SVGAGI. Germline trimming cut 6 bases from V and 6 bases from J; bases unmatched to any gene: 7. This CDR3 is CASRVPGGVQPQHF. In DNA form, the CDR3 reads TGTGCCAGCAGAGTCCCAGGGGGCGTTCAGCCCCAGCATTTT.

The chain joins TRBV4-2 to TRBJ2-7; 9 bases line up with TRBD1. V lost 6 bases to trimming and J lost 3 bases; unmatched junction nucleotides: 9. The CDR3 contains 15 residues. Germline V gives CDR1 LGHNA, CDR2 YNFKEQ. CDR3 coding DNA: TGTGCCAGCAGTGAAGAGGGGACAGGGATCTACGAGCAGTACTTC. It encodes CASSEEGTGIYEQYF.

This rearrangement joins TRBV5-6 to TRBJ2-7, with 9 positions matching TRBD1. CDR3 length: 16 residues. Germline-derived CDR1 and CDR2 are SGHDT and YYEEEE. With V trimmed by 2 bases and J by 0 bases, 6 bases remained unmatched. CDR3 loop: CASSFLQGAYSYEQYF. The CDR3 DNA is TGTGCCAGCAGCTTTTTACAGGGGGCCTACTCCTACGAGCAGTACTTC.

V and J are TRBV25-1 and TRBJ1-2; no clear D gene. This CDR3 is built from 12 residues. Germline values: CDR1 MGHDK, CDR2 SYGVNS. Trimming left V 3 bases short and J 3 bases short, with 5 bases between. CDR3 amino acids: CASSDHYYGYTF. CDR3 nucleotides: TGTGCCAGCAGTGATCACTACTATGGCTACACCTTC.